Sequencing of this TCR beta chain was carried out in a study of CXCR3-negative and CXCR3-positive naive CD8 T cells. Each CD8+ T cell subset was flow-sorted in triplicate. Every sort contained around 310,000 cells. The CDR3 has 12 residues. The germline CDR1 and CDR2 sequences are DFQATT and SNEGSKA (reference sequence). UMI-labeled 5' RACE yielded the TRB cDNA libraries. TCRdb re-called the 5' RACE reads, yielding one record per CDR3 amino acid sequence without DNA. The sample holds some 150,000 distinct CDR3 sequences. Findings of the study overall: Surface CD5 looked about the same in the naive subsets, so the authors worked out TCR strength from TRB CDR3 properties. Comparably high diversity marked both naive subsets, whereas memory CD8+ cells had much lower diversity. Naive cells that were CXCR3-positive had more hydrophobic TRB CDR3s (compared with CXCR3-negative naive cells).

Note on this clonotype: Its antigen is not known.

The genes are TRBV20-1 and TRBJ1-1. The TCR comes from a human donor in good health. Some clones in this sample may be carry-over from other donors' samples. The sequencing input was naive CXCR3+ CD8+ T cells from blood. The subset: CD45RO-CCR7+CD27+CD95- naive CD8+ T cells expressing CXCR3 (TNR3+). The CDR3 loop reads CSALSEHTEAFF.